This record looks at one TCR beta chain sequence and its context. Individuals having autoimmune disease history or systemic immunosuppression were not enrolled. The junction had 5 bases not matched to a gene; V was cut back by 6 bases and J by 1 base. The germline CDR1 and CDR2 sequences are WSHSY and SAAADI. This CDR3 spans 15 amino acids. The sample is drawn from a study of OX40 agonist ivuxolimab in advanced cancers. Overall study context: Patients were dosed with the agonistic anti-OX40 (CD134) antibody ivuxolimab. Participants, 82.7% male, averaged approximately 56 years of age, ranging from about 20 to 79. Past anti-PD-1, anti-PD-L1 or anti-CTLA-4 therapy was accepted, and approximately 40% had received some.

Method: immunoSEQ multiplex PCR; TCRdb's copy keeps in-frame clones and lacks some. The sample has fewer than 75,000 clones, just over 90% seen once. The V and J genes are TRBV10-2 and TRBJ2-7, with 11 bases that match TRBD2. The starting material was CD4+ or CD8+ T cells sorted from blood, obtained in a trial of the OX40 agonist ivuxolimab. The receptor was derived from an adult with an advanced solid tumor such as melanoma, head and neck, liver or kidney cancer. CDR3 sequence reads: CASRPTSGASYEQYF. The CDR3 DNA follows: TGCGCCAGCAGACCGACTAGCGGGGCTTCCTACGAGCAGTACTTC.